This T cell receptor beta chain came from a study of T cell responses to AZD1222 COVID-19 vaccine. About this clone: Its antigen is as yet unknown.

The table came from immunoSEQ multiplex PCR; TCRdb's copy has only in-frame clones and leaves some out. There are 140,000 to 150,000 clones in the sample; roughly 93% occur only once, and about 1.9% lies in the top ten. Regarding the study as a whole: Females made up more of the donors, who were largely white British, and clonal diversity may have come out too low.

This sample comprised peripheral blood, obtained 28 days after the second AZD1222 dose. The sequence derives from an adult who received the AZD1222 COVID-19 vaccine.

The CDR3 nucleotides are TGTGCCAGCAGTTACGCAGGTTACGAGCAGTACTTC. Translation: CASSYAGYEQYF. J is TRBJ2-7 and V is TRBV6-6; no firm D call. Trimming removed 2 bases from V and 4 bases from J, with 6 bases in between. Germline V lookup: CDR1 MNHNY, CDR2 SVGAGI (reference sequence). CDR3 size: 12 residues.